The clone carrying this T cell receptor (beta chain) came up a few times. No antigen is known for it. This entry is derived from a study of T cell repertoires in cytomegalovirus infection. Looking at the study overall: Public TCR beta signatures provided an indication of both CMV infection and a matching HLA type.

Germline V CDR1 and CDR2: MGHRA, YSYEKL. Trimming cost V 7 bases and J 1 base, with 10 bases left between them. The CDR3 contains 13 residues. TCRdb re-called the reads with MiXCR, one entry per CDR3 protein. The sample has approximately 750,000 distinct CDR3 sequences; 35% are singletons. Study-level results: HLA-C-restricted, CMV-specific TCR beta clonotypes were dominant ex vivo. Summed frequency of shared TCR beta families picked out CMV carriers who also had the relevant HLA.

What was sequenced was PBMCs. The source is a human donor in good health (CMV status not recorded). Some clones in this sample may be carry-over from other donors' samples. The chain couples TRBV4-1 to TRBJ1-1; TRBD1 is a possible D gene (5 bases). CDR3 amino acids: CASTTGGNTEAFF. CDR3 nucleotides: TGCGCCAGCACCACTGGGGGGAACACTGAAGCTTTCTTT.